These 27 T cell receptor beta chains came from one sample sequenced in a study of PD-1 blockade in classical Hodgkin lymphoma (TCRdb year 2020). Libraries were prepared through the immunoSEQ multiplex PCR assay. Drawn from immuneACCESS, this table holds only the in-frame rearrangements with V and J called that TCRdb kept. Clones are partly lost; checked studies trace under half to an unresolved V gene and leave the rest unexplained. This sample comprises 25,000 to 35,000 clones, roughly nine tenths of them detected only once. Clones ranked in the top ten supply 1% to 1.5% of the sample. In the paper's terms, the time point label means: newly diagnosed, previously untreated cHL patient sample. Using a Miltenyi CD4+ T cell isolation kit, CD4+ T cells were purified from thawed PBMCs through magnetic negative selection. The sequenced sample consisted of CD4+ T cells from blood. The receptor set was obtained from a human donor with classical Hodgkin lymphoma.

In this sample, this clone turned up once. The CDR3 here is CASSLSFSGNTIYF. In DNA form, the CDR3 reads TGTGCCAGCAGCTTGTCCTTCTCTGGAAACACCATATATTTT. V is TRBV5-4 and J is TRBJ1-3, with no clear D. The CDR3 consists of 14 residues. Germline CDR1 is SGHNT and CDR2 is YYREEE (reference sequence). V shed 1 base and J shed 0 bases, with 5 bases lying between them.

The V and J genes are TRBV5-6 and TRBJ2-1; no clear D. V dropped 3 bases and J dropped 7 bases, with 5 bases sitting between them. This CDR3 contains 11 residues. The germline V gene encodes CDR1 SGHDT and CDR2 YYEEEE. The CDR3 DNA sequence: TGTGCCAGCAGCTCCGCGAATGAGCAGTTCTTC. It specifies CASSSANEQFF.

The V and J genes are TRBV6-6 and TRBJ2-3; D gene uncertain. Trimming removed 4 bases from V and 2 bases from J, with 4 bases in between. The germline V gene encodes CDR1 MNHNY and CDR2 SVGAGI (reference sequence). The CDR3 totals 12 residues. CDR3 protein: CASSSTTDTQYF. The CDR3 region has the DNA TGTGCCAGCAGTTCGACCACAGATACGCAGTATTTT.

The V and J genes are TRBV10-2 and TRBJ1-5; TRBD1 matches at 7 bases. The V segment lost 8 bases and the J segment 9 bases; nucleotides outside the gene matches: 13. Germline V gives CDR1 WSHSY, CDR2 SAAADI. The CDR3 is 14 amino acids. The CDR3 reads CASRQGQDGGPQHF. CDR3 in DNA: TGCGCCAGCCGACAAGGACAGGATGGGGGGCCCCAGCATTTT.

The V call is TRBV19, the J call TRBJ2-1; the D gene could be TRBD1 or TRBD2 (6 bases each). CDR1 is LNHDA and CDR2 is SQIVND in the germline V gene (reference sequence). The CDR3 covers 13 residues. V lost 7 bases and J lost 4, with 11 bases in between. CDR3 sequence: CASKGGPYNEQFF. CDR3 nucleotides: TGTGCCAGTAAGGGGGGTCCTTACAATGAGCAGTTCTTC. Filled out from reference TRBV19 and TRBJ2-1, the complete variable domain reads DGGITQSPKYLFRKEGQNVTLSCEQNLNHDAMYWYRQDPGQGLRLIYYSQIVNDFQKGDIAEGYSVSREKKESFPLTVTSAQKNPTAFYLCASKGGPYNEQFFGPGTRLTVL.

The chain uses TRBV2 and TRBJ2-1; D possibly corresponds to TRBD1 (6 bases). Trimming removed 6 bases at V and 0 bases at J, with 12 bases between. Germline loops: CDR1 SNHLY, CDR2 FYNNEI. The CDR3 totals 15 residues. CDR3 sequence: CASSGQWSSYNEQFF. The DNA of the CDR3 is TGTGCCAGCAGCGGACAGTGGAGCTCCTACAATGAGCAGTTCTTC. Filled out from reference TRBV2 and TRBJ2-1, the complete variable domain reads EPEVTQTPSHQVTQMGQEVILRCVPISNHLYFYWYRQILGQKVEFLVSFYNNEISEKSEIFDDQFSVERPDGSNFTLKIRSTKLEDSAMYFCASSGQWSSYNEQFFGPGTRLTVL.

The chain has TRBV5-1 and TRBJ2-2; D is possibly TRBD2 (6 bases). The germline CDR1 and CDR2 sequences are SGHRS and YFSETQ. The germline V and J ends were trimmed by 4 bases and 2 bases, with 12 bases remaining between them. The CDR3 covers 15 residues. CDR3 region: CASSLRDSNTGELFF. The CDR3 region has the DNA TGCGCCAGCAGCCTCCGGGACTCCAACACCGGGGAGCTGTTTTTT.

The gene calls are TRBV6-1 and TRBJ1-1; no clear D. The CDR3 covers 12 residues. V lost 2 bases and J 10 bases, leaving 11 bases between the germline ends. Germline values: CDR1 MNHNS, CDR2 SASEGT. Here the CDR3 reads CASSERSGVAFF. CDR3 nucleotides: TGTGCCAGCAGTGAAAGGTCTGGAGTAGCTTTCTTT.

J is TRBJ2-3 and V is TRBV5-1, with TRBD2 matching over 8 bases. Unmatched junction bases numbered 8, after V lost 2 bases and J lost 9 bases. Germline V gene lookup returns CDR1 SGHRS and CDR2 YFSETQ. The CDR3 contains 14 residues. CDR3 region: CASSFTREEGTQYF. Written as DNA, the CDR3 is TGCGCCAGCAGCTTTACGCGGGAGGAAGGGACGCAGTATTTT.

This clone was found a few times. The chain links TRBV23-1 to TRBJ2-4; weak D call: TRBD1 (6 bases). TRBV23-1 belongs to the ORF category, with a function that is uncertain. The CDR3 covers 15 residues. V was clipped by 0 bases and J by 3 bases, with 9 bases between them. CDR3 protein: CASSQSGTIKNIQYF. The CDR3, as DNA: TGCGCCAGCAGTCAATCGGGGACAATCAAAAACATTCAGTACTTC.

The chain carries TRBV28 and TRBJ1-3; a weak D match, TRBD1 (6 bases). V was pared by 8 bases and J by 7 bases, with 18 bases between. This CDR3 contains 14 residues. Germline V CDR1 and CDR2: MDHEN, SYDVKM. The CDR3 protein is CASRGASSVNTIYF. CDR3 nucleotides: TGTGCCAGCCGGGGGGCCAGTAGTGTTAACACCATATATTTT.

The V call is TRBV19, the J call TRBJ1-5; 10 nucleotides agree with TRBD1. The CDR3 consists of 15 residues. J gave up 1 base and V 7 bases, and 4 bases lay outside the gene matches. Germline V gene lookup returns CDR1 LNHDA and CDR2 SQIVND (reference sequence). The CDR3 is CASTDRGQSNQPQHF. The CDR3 region has the DNA TGTGCCAGTACCGACAGGGGGCAAAGCAATCAGCCCCAGCATTTT.

This CDR3 is CASCRTSGSGTQYF. The CDR3 bases are TGTGCCAGCTGCCGGACTAGCGGGAGCGGGACCCAGTACTTC. The chain couples TRBV9 to TRBJ2-5; 13 bases are shared with TRBD2. Losses at the gene ends were 7 bases for V and 7 bases for J; bases not matched to a gene: 7. This CDR3 spans 14 amino acids. CDR1 and CDR2 from the germline V gene are SGDLS and YYNGEE.

V usage is TRBV11-2 and J usage is TRBJ2-7; D is undetermined. The CDR3 runs 12 residues. Per germline, CDR1 SGHAT and CDR2 FQNNGV. V was pared by 0 bases and J by 6 bases, with 6 bases between. The CDR3 is CASSLEVGEQYF. DNA for the CDR3: TGTGCCAGCAGCTTAGAGGTTGGCGAGCAGTACTTC.

The genes are TRBV28 and TRBJ1-4; 8 bases line up with TRBD1. With 4 bases clipped from V and 7 bases from J, the junction kept 11 bases outside the gene matches. Germline V gene lookup returns CDR1 MDHEN and CDR2 SYDVKM. The length of the CDR3 is 16 residues. CDR3 nucleotides: TGTGCCAGCAGTTCCCCCGGACAGGGAAGGCGTGAAAAACTGTTTTTT. Residues: CASSSPGQGRREKLFF. Looking up the rest from reference TRBV28 and TRBJ1-4 gives the full variable domain: DVKVTQSSRYLVKRTGEKVFLECVQDMDHENMFWYRQDPGLGLRLIYFSYDVKMKEKGDIPEGYSVSREKKERFSLILESASTNQTSMYLCASSSPGQGRREKLFFGSGTQLSVL.

CDR3 sequence: CASMPTNPNSGANVLTF. DNA of the CDR3: TGTGCCAGCATGCCGACAAACCCTAACTCTGGGGCCAACGTCCTGACTTTC. The V and J genes are TRBV2 and TRBJ2-6; unclear D gene. Between the trimmed V and J ends, which lost 7 bases and 0 bases, there was a span of 16 bases. This CDR3 is 17 amino acids long. Germline CDR1 and CDR2: SNHLY and FYNNEI.

The genes are TRBV4-1 and TRBJ1-2; 8 bases line up with TRBD1. Germline lookup yields CDR1 MGHRA and CDR2 YSYEKL. The CDR3 runs 15 residues. The trim removed 6 bases at V and 2 bases at J, leaving 8 bases unmatched. The CDR3 is CASSLDRGLNYGYTF. The CDR3 coding sequence is TGCGCCAGCAGTCTTGACAGGGGACTAAACTATGGCTACACCTTC.

A single count supports this clone. The junction shows a germline mismatch at one end, possibly a read error. The chain links TRBV6-4 to TRBJ2-5, with TRBD2 identical over 15 bases. CDR3 length equals 18 residues. Germline V gene sequence: CDR1 MRHNA, CDR2 SNTAGT. The CDR3 nucleotides are TGTGCCAGCGGTGACTTGAGGACTAGCGGGAGGGGGAAAGAGACCCAGTACTTC. Translation gives CASGDLRTSGRGKETQYF.

V gene TRBV29-1 combines with J gene TRBJ1-5; 9 bases align to TRBD1. Germline loops: CDR1 SQVTM, CDR2 ANQGSEA. The CDR3 has 13 amino acids. The V segment lost 3 bases and the J segment 9 bases; nucleotides outside the gene matches: 6. CDR3 in amino acids: CSVDMGQGRPQHF. The CDR3 DNA is TGCAGCGTTGATATGGGACAGGGTCGGCCCCAGCATTTT.

The chain joins TRBV6-1 to TRBJ2-3, with 11 bases matching TRBD2. The ends lost 4 bases at V and 5 bases at J; junction bases unmatched: 8. Germline assignment: CDR1 MNHNS and CDR2 SASEGT. This CDR3 has 16 residues. CDR3 nucleotide sequence: TGTGCCAGCAGTGTTATACTAGCGGGAGACGGAGATACGCAGTATTTT. As protein: CASSVILAGDGDTQYF.

This sequence joins TRBV30 and TRBJ2-3, with a tentative D call TRBD1 (6 bases). Germline CDR1 and CDR2: GTSNPN and SVGIG (reference sequence). V gave up 3 bases and J gave up 4 bases, with 11 bases separating them. The CDR3 length is 13 residues. The CDR3 protein is CAWSETGPDTQYF. The CDR3 DNA is TGTGCCTGGAGCGAAACAGGGCCAGATACGCAGTATTTT.

The genes are TRBV27 and TRBJ2-1, with D possibly matching TRBD2 (5 bases). The CDR3 has 15 residues. V gave up 4 bases and J gave up 3 bases, with 13 bases separating them. Germline-derived CDR1 and CDR2 are MNHEY and SMNVEV (reference sequence). The CDR3 DNA sequence: TGTGCCAGCAGTTCCCGGGGAAGATTCTACAATGAGCAGTTCTTC. Translated, it gives CASSSRGRFYNEQFF.

This chain links TRBV28 with TRBJ2-7; 9 bases agree with TRBD2. This CDR3 comprises 14 residues. Looked up from germline, CDR1 is MDHEN and CDR2 is SYDVKM. Germline trimming cut 6 bases from V and 5 bases from J; bases unmatched to any gene: 8. CDR3 protein: CASSGGRVFHEQYF. The CDR3 nucleotides are TGTGCCAGCAGCGGCGGGAGGGTGTTCCACGAGCAGTACTTC.

The J gene is TRBJ1-2, the V gene TRBV7-9; 8 bases are a match to TRBD1. The CDR3 is 15 residues long. Trimming cost V 4 bases and J 4 bases; bases outside gene matches: 8. Germline values: CDR1 SEHNR, CDR2 FQNEAQ (reference sequence). This chain's CDR3 is CASSSSRDRTYGYTF. The CDR3 DNA sequence: TGTGCCAGCAGCTCGTCCCGGGACAGGACCTATGGCTACACCTTC. The full variable domain, its missing parts supplied by reference TRBV7-9 and TRBJ1-2, is DTGVSQNPRHKITKRGQNVTFRCDPISEHNRLYWYRQTLGQGPEFLTYFQNEAQLEKSRLLSDRFSAERPKGSFSTLEIQRTEQGDSAMYLCASSSSRDRTYGYTFGSGTRLTVV.

V gene TRBV5-1 combines with J gene TRBJ2-7, with 11 bases identical to TRBD1. J gave up 3 bases and V 5 bases, and 7 bases lay outside the gene matches. Germline loops: CDR1 SGHRS, CDR2 YFSETQ. There are 15 residues in the CDR3. The CDR3 sequence: CASRGGTGGFYEQYF. DNA of the CDR3: TGCGCCAGCAGGGGTGGGACAGGGGGATTCTACGAGCAGTACTTC.

The chain recombines TRBV7-9 with TRBJ2-2; 11 bases are shared with TRBD2. Per the germline V gene, CDR1 is SEHNR and CDR2 is FQNEAQ (reference sequence). The J segment lost 2 bases and the V segment lost 4 bases, leaving 6 bases of the junction unmatched. The CDR3 is 17 amino acids. CDR3 DNA sequence: TGTGCCAGCAGCTCTGATAGCGGGAGGGCCAACACCGGGGAGCTGTTTTTT. Translated: CASSSDSGRANTGELFF.

V is TRBV29-1 and J is TRBJ1-4; D not certain. V lost 1 base and J 7 bases, leaving 10 bases between the germline ends. Looked up from germline, CDR1 is SQVTM and CDR2 is ANQGSEA. The CDR3 has 13 amino acids. The CDR3: CSVEGGGFEKLFF. CDR3 in DNA: TGCAGCGTTGAAGGGGGAGGGTTTGAAAAACTGTTTTTT.